A few counts support the clone carrying this T cell receptor beta chain. Its antigen is unknown. V shed 4 bases, J shed 0 bases, and the junction held 2 bases outside the gene matches. Germline V gene data show CDR1 as SGHTA and CDR2 as FQGNSA. The CDR3 length is 16 residues. This record comes from a study of blood T cells in healthy people across ages. Overall study results and limits: Age advanced and TCR beta diversity per million T cells fell, roughly linearly.

It was with a sample-barcoded 5' primer and a J-beta primer mix that a second PCR of about 6 to 12 cycles was run. Each CDR3 protein gets one entry after TCRdb re-called the 5' RACE reads with MiXCR. The repertoire consists of some 800,000 distinct CDR3 sequences, with approximately 48% occurring once and the leading ten covering about a fifth. V is TRBV7-2 and J is TRBJ2-1, with 11 bases identical to TRBD1. The TCR sequence derives from a man aged 55 to 70 in good health. Specimen: blood. DNA of the CDR3: TGTGCCAGCAGCTATGGGACAGGGGGCTCCTACAATGAGCAGTTCTTC. As protein: CASSYGTGGSYNEQFF.